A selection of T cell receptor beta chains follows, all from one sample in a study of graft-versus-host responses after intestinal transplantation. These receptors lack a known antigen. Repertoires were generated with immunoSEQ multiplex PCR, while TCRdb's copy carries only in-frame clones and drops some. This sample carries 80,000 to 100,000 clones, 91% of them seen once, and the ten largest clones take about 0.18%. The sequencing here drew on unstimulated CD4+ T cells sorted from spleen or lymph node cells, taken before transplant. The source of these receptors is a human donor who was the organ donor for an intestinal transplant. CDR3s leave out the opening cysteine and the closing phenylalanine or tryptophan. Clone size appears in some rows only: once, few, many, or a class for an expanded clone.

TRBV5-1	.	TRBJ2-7	ASSPEPARAGGEQY
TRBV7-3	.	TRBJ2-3	ASSMPGLAGVRTDTQY
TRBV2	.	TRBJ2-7	ASSEAGLAGKFFYEQY
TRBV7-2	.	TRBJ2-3	ASSAEGAGDTQY
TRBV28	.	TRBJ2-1	ASSWGGGQGGEQF
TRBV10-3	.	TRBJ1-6	ATRLPESPLH
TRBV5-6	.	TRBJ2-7	ASSLWDRPYEQY
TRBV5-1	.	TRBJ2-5	ASSFSEETQY
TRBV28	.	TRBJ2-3	ASRNYGPDKRDTQY
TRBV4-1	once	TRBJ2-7	ASSHEAATYEQY
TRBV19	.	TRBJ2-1	ASSIPFTWLRANFSSYNEQF
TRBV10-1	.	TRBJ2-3	ASSRQGTDTQY
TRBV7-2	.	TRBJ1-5	ASSRQGLRGNQPQH
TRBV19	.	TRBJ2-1	ASSIAGGLEQF
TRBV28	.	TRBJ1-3	ASTPPGRRSGNTIY
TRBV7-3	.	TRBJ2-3	ASSWTGATDTQY
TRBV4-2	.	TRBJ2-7	ASSHGLAGLAGRYEQY
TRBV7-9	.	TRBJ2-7	ASSPIARGGISSYEQY
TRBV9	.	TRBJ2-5	ASSTGFLIKETQY
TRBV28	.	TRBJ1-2	ASMTGPDYGYT
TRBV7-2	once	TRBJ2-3	ASSPGQLTDTQY
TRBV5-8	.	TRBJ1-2	ASRRTGSLNGYT
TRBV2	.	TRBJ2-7	ASKRSYEQY
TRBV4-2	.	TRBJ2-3	ASSQDLSGGGTDTQY
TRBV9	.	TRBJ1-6	ASSRDSNPLYNSPLH
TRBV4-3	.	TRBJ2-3	ASSAGTGGPDTQY
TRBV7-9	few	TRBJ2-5	ASSPTGKTQY
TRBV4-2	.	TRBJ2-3	ASSQGLAGGPSTDTQY
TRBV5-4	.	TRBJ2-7	ASSFRQGRSYEQY
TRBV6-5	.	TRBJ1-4	ASSYAGTGGEKLF
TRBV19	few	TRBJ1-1	ASTRNTEAF
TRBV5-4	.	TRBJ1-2	ASSPRGRVNYGYT
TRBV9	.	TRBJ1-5	ASSVDGGNQPQH
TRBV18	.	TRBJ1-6	ASSLKQGESPLH
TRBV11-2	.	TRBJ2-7	ASSLAGDRGIYEQY
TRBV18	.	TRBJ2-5	ASSPDRAGETQY